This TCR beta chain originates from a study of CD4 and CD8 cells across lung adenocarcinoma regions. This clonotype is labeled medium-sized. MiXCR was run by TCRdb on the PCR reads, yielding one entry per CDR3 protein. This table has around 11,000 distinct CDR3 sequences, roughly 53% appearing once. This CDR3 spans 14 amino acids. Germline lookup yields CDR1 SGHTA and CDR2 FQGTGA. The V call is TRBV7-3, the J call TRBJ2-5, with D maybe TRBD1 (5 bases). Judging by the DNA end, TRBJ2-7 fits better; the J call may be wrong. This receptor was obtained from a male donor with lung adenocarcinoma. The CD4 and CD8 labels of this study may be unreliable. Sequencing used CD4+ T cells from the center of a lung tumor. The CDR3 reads CASSLWAGHYEQYF. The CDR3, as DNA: TGTGCCAGCAGCTTATGGGCAGGGCACTACGAGCAGTACTTC.